The rows below give T cell receptor beta chains drawn from one sample of a study of T cells in Graves' hyperthyroidism and ophthalmopathy. One entry per CDR3 protein results from TCRdb running MiXCR on the multiplex PCR reads. The profile covers approximately 590,000 distinct CDR3 sequences, with around 45% appearing a single time and about 8.2% taken by the ten largest. The sample taken for sequencing was peripheral blood or thyroid tissue (not recorded which). These receptor sequences come from a woman in her late teens or twenties with Graves' hyperthyroidism. The CDR3 runs from the conserved cysteine through the conserved F or W. Each record gives: V gene, clone size, D gene, J gene, CDR3 protein, CDR3 DNA. The D gene is left open where the match is weak. Only some rows state a clone size, as once, few, many or a class for expanded clones.

v_gene: TRBV6-6
abundance: NA
d_gene: TRBD2
j_gene: TRBJ2-2
CDR3aa: CASSAGLAVTGELFF
CDR3nt: TGTGCCAGCAGTGCGGGACTAGCAGTCACCGGGGAGCTGTTTTTT

v_gene: TRBV6-1
abundance: few
d_gene: NA
j_gene: TRBJ1-4
CDR3aa: CASRKQLNEKLFF
CDR3nt: TGTGCCAGCAGGAAACAGCTAAATGAAAAACTGTTTTTT

v_gene: TRBV9
abundance: few
d_gene: NA
j_gene: TRBJ2-5
CDR3aa: CASSFPSRGNQETQYF
CDR3nt: TGTGCCAGCAGCTTTCCGTCCCGGGGGAATCAAGAGACCCAGTACTTC

v_gene: TRBV29-1
abundance: few
d_gene: TRBD1
j_gene: TRBJ2-7
CDR3aa: CSAAGTGGFYEQYF
CDR3nt: TGCAGCGCAGCCGGGACAGGGGGCTTCTACGAGCAGTACTTC

v_gene: TRBV7-2
abundance: NA
d_gene: NA
j_gene: TRBJ2-2
CDR3aa: CASSFPGPGELFF
CDR3nt: TGTGCCAGCAGCTTCCCGGGCCCCGGGGAGCTGTTTTTT

v_gene: TRBV12-3/TRBV12-4
abundance: many
d_gene: TRBD1
j_gene: TRBJ2-7
CDR3aa: CASSPRDSYEQYF
CDR3nt: TGTGCCAGCAGTCCCCGGGACAGCTACGAGCAGTACTTC

v_gene: TRBV12-3/TRBV12-4
abundance: NA
d_gene: NA
j_gene: TRBJ1-2
CDR3aa: CASQHGRREGYTF
CDR3nt: TGTGCCAGCCAACACGGGAGGAGAGAAGGCTACACCTTC

v_gene: TRBV2
abundance: few
d_gene: TRBD2
j_gene: TRBJ2-3
CDR3aa: CASRRGATTDTQYF
CDR3nt: TGTGCCAGCCGGCGGGGGGCTACCACAGATACGCAGTATTTT

v_gene: TRBV25-1
abundance: once
d_gene: TRBD1
j_gene: TRBJ2-7
CDR3aa: CASSDRTGGVEQYF
CDR3nt: TGTGCCAGCTCCGACCGGACAGGGGGCGTCGAGCAGTACTTC

v_gene: TRBV2
abundance: few
d_gene: TRBD1
j_gene: TRBJ1-4
CDR3aa: CASRSGTGDEKLFF
CDR3nt: TGTGCCAGCAGATCCGGGACAGGGGATGAAAAACTGTTTTTT

v_gene: TRBV9
abundance: few
d_gene: NA
j_gene: TRBJ2-2
CDR3aa: CASSRRAAGELFF
CDR3nt: TGTGCCAGCAGCCGGAGGGCCGCCGGGGAGCTGTTTTTT

v_gene: TRBV7-9
abundance: NA
d_gene: TRBD1
j_gene: TRBJ1-1
CDR3aa: CASSPWTGMTEAFF
CDR3nt: TGTGCCAGCAGTCCGTGGACAGGGATGACTGAAGCTTTCTTT

v_gene: TRBV15
abundance: few
d_gene: NA
j_gene: TRBJ1-5
CDR3aa: CATSRGGGGNQPQHF
CDR3nt: TGTGCCACCAGCAGAGGTGGGGGTGGCAATCAGCCCCAGCATTTT

v_gene: TRBV7-9
abundance: NA
d_gene: NA
j_gene: TRBJ1-2
CDR3aa: CASSLVGPGYTF
CDR3nt: TGTGCCAGCAGCTTAGTGGGGCCTGGCTACACCTTC

v_gene: TRBV6-5
abundance: NA
d_gene: NA
j_gene: TRBJ2-7
CDR3aa: CASSYTRQNPNPYEQYF
CDR3nt: TGTGCCAGCAGTTACACTAGACAGAATCCAAATCCCTACGAGCAGTACTTC

v_gene: TRBV11-2
abundance: NA
d_gene: TRBD1
j_gene: TRBJ1-2
CDR3aa: CASSQGPRGENGYTF
CDR3nt: TGTGCCAGCAGCCAAGGACCCAGGGGGGAGAATGGCTACACCTTC

v_gene: TRBV10-3
abundance: NA
d_gene: TRBD1
j_gene: TRBJ1-1
CDR3aa: CASSWTQGNTEASF
CDR3nt: TGTGCCAGCAGTTGGACACAGGGGAACACTGAAGCTTCCTTT

v_gene: TRBV11-1
abundance: NA
d_gene: NA
j_gene: TRBJ2-7
CDR3aa: CASSLGGSLYEQYF
CDR3nt: TGCGCCAGCAGCTTGGGTGGGTCCCTGTACGAGCAGTACTTC

v_gene: TRBV29-1
abundance: NA
d_gene: NA
j_gene: TRBJ1-1
CDR3aa: CSVPGGGYTEAFF
CDR3nt: TGCAGCGTTCCGGGGGGAGGCTACACTGAAGCTTTCTTT

v_gene: TRBV19
abundance: NA
d_gene: NA
j_gene: TRBJ1-1
CDR3aa: CASSLAPGVTEAFF
CDR3nt: TGTGCCAGTAGTTTGGCCCCGGGAGTAACTGAAGCTTTCTTT

v_gene: TRBV10-3
abundance: NA
d_gene: NA
j_gene: TRBJ2-7
CDR3aa: CAVSEAGQEQYF
CDR3nt: TGTGCCGTCAGTGAGGCTGGACAGGAGCAGTACTTC

v_gene: TRBV5-1
abundance: NA
d_gene: TRBD1
j_gene: TRBJ2-5
CDR3aa: CASTPGTGKETQYF
CDR3nt: TGCGCCAGCACCCCCGGGACAGGAAAAGAGACCCAGTACTTC

v_gene: TRBV2
abundance: NA
d_gene: NA
j_gene: TRBJ2-2
CDR3aa: CASTTGGGTGELFF
CDR3nt: TGTGCCAGCACCACCGGGGGAGGCACCGGGGAGCTGTTTTTT